The 29 T cell receptor beta chains given below trace back to one sample, sequenced in a study of CD4 and CD8 cells across lung adenocarcinoma regions. TCRdb re-derived calls from the PCR reads in MiXCR, one entry per CDR3 protein. The sample shows roughly 17,000 distinct CDR3 sequences, 45% to 70% of them seen only once. Sequenced: CD8+ T cells from the center of a lung tumor. The receptors originated from a female donor with lung adenocarcinoma. The CD4 and CD8 labels of this study may be unreliable.

This clonotype was detected only a few times. The chain has TRBV3-1 and TRBJ2-1; D is possibly TRBD2 (6 bases). Near its end, the DNA agrees better with TRBJ2-7, so the J call may be wrong. The CDR3 length is 14 residues. Germline V gene sequence: CDR1 LGHDT, CDR2 YNNKEL (reference sequence). The CDR3 DNA follows: TGTGCCAGCAGCCAAGCAGGGACGCGGGGTGAGCAGTACTTC. Translating gives CASSQAGTRGEQYF.

The genes are TRBV20-1 and TRBJ2-1; the match to TRBD1 covers 7 bases. The DNA end is a closer match to TRBJ2-7, so the J assignment may be wrong. This CDR3 is built from 16 residues. Per the germline V gene, CDR1 is DFQATT and CDR2 is SNEGSKA (reference sequence). CDR3 coding DNA: TGCAGTGCTAGAGTCGGGGTGACAGGGTACTCCTACGAGCAGTACTTC. Protein product: CSARVGVTGYSYEQYF.

V is TRBV6-1 and J is TRBJ2-1; D uncertain. The J call may be in error: the DNA end matches TRBJ2-7 better. Looked up from germline, CDR1 is MNHNS and CDR2 is SASEGT. The CDR3 sequence is 13 residues long. CDR3 residues: CASSQLMAYEQYV. The CDR3 nucleotides read TGTGCCAGCAGCCAGCTTATGGCCTACGAGCAGTACGTC.

By sample fraction, this clonotype is large. The rearrangement links TRBV6-5 to TRBJ2-3, with D unclear. The CDR3 is 13 residues long. Deletions cut 4 bases from V and 5 bases from J, with 10 bases between. Germline CDR1 and CDR2: MNHEY and SVGAGI. CDR3 in DNA: TGTGCCAGCAGTTCGTACACGGGAGATACGCAGTATTTT. Residues: CASSSYTGDTQYF.

The genes are TRBV5-6 and TRBJ2-3; perhaps TRBD2 as D (5 bases). CDR1 and CDR2 (germline): SGHDT, YYEEEE. The V end was cut by 4 bases, the J end by 1 base, with 22 bases between. The CDR3 has 18 amino acids. The CDR3 DNA reads TGTGCCAGCAGCCTGGCCTTGCTACTAGGCGGGCGCACAGATACGCAGTATTTT. It specifies CASSLALLLGGRTDTQYF.

The count of this clonotype is one. One end of the junction fails to match germline, which may point to a read error. The J gene is TRBJ1-1, the V gene TRBV27; D is unclear. The CDR3 length is 12 residues. Germline V CDR1 and CDR2: MNHEY, SMNVEV (reference sequence). The CDR3 DNA reads as TGTACCAGCAGTTTAGTGGGGAGGGAAGCTTTCTTT. Its protein product is CTSSLVGREAFF.

This clonotype was seen ten or more times. This chain joins TRBV3-1 and TRBJ2-4; 8 nucleotides agree with TRBD2. J lost 1 base, V lost 6 bases, and 8 bases had no gene match. This CDR3 is 16 amino acids long. In germline, CDR1 is LGHDT, CDR2 YNNKEL (reference sequence). As DNA, the CDR3 is TGTGCCAGCAGTCGGGGGGGCGAGGGGGCCAAAAACATTCAGTACTTC. Amino acid sequence: CASSRGGEGAKNIQYF.

This clonotype was seen only once. J is TRBJ2-5 and V is TRBV6-1; 7 nucleotides match TRBD1. The J segment lost 6 bases and the V segment lost 6 bases, leaving 7 bases of the junction unmatched. Germline V CDR1 and CDR2: MNHNS, SASEGT. This CDR3 spans 13 amino acids. The CDR3 sequence: CASSVTGIQTQYF. The CDR3 DNA is TGTGCCAGCAGCGTGACAGGGATCCAGACCCAGTACTTC.

The chain carries TRBV10-3 and TRBJ2-5; tentative D call: TRBD2 (7 bases). The CDR3 runs to 14 residues. Germline V gene sequence: CDR1 ENHRY, CDR2 SYGVKD. CDR3 coding DNA: TGTGCGGGGAGCGGGGACACTGACACAGAGACCCAGTACTTC. Translated, it gives CAGSGDTDTETQYF.

The V gene is TRBV10-1, the J gene TRBJ1-5; 7 bases align to TRBD1. Germline V gene data show CDR1 as WNHNN and CDR2 as SYGVQD (reference sequence). The length of the CDR3 is 12 residues. J was trimmed by 7 bases and V by 10 bases; bases with no gene match: 7. CDR3 amino acids: CANDRDGQPQHF. CDR3 nucleotide sequence: TGCGCCAACGACAGGGACGGGCAGCCCCAGCATTTT.

The CDR3 sequence: CASSPGLAGGFSGANVLTF. In DNA form, the CDR3 reads TGTGCCAGCAGCCCGGGACTAGCGGGGGGGTTCTCTGGGGCCAACGTCCTGACTTTC. V is TRBV13 and J is TRBJ2-6; 16 bases agree with TRBD2. Germline CDR1 is PRHDT and CDR2 is FYEKMQ (reference sequence). V was clipped by 5 bases and J by 0 bases; unmatched bases: 4. The CDR3 has 19 amino acids.

The rearrangement uses TRBV27 and TRBJ2-5; D tentatively reads TRBD1 or TRBD2 (5 bases each). V shed 6 bases and J shed 7 bases, with 15 bases lying between them. This CDR3 comprises 13 residues. In germline, CDR1 is MNHEY, CDR2 SMNVEV (reference sequence). DNA for the CDR3: TGTGCCAGCAGCCCCGGGGCCGAGGGGACCCAGTACTTC. Amino acids: CASSPGAEGTQYF.

This clonotype came up once. At one end the junction does not follow the germline gene, possibly because of a read error. The genes are TRBV7-6 and TRBJ2-4; tentatively, D is TRBD1 or TRBD2 (5 bases each). This CDR3 is 15 amino acids long. Germline V gene data show CDR1 as SGHVS and CDR2 as FNYEAQ. CDR3 protein: CARISGQSATNTQYF. CDR3 sequence (DNA): TGTGCCCGCATCTCGGGGCAATCTGCCACAAACACGCAGTACTTT.

This clonotype showed up many times. The rearrangement links TRBV6-6 to TRBJ1-4; D possibly corresponds to TRBD1 (5 bases). Germline V gene lookup returns CDR1 MNHNY and CDR2 SVGAGI (reference sequence). Trimming removed 0 bases from V and 5 bases from J, with 13 bases in between. The CDR3 loop spans 16 amino acids. The CDR3 loop reads CASSYSSSGANEKLFF. CDR3 sequence (DNA): TGTGCCAGCAGTTACTCGTCAAGTGGGGCGAATGAAAAACTGTTTTTT.

V gene TRBV11-2 combines with J gene TRBJ2-5; D is unresolved. The J call is in doubt because the DNA end fits TRBJ2-7 better. CDR3 size: 13 residues. The V gene's germline CDR1 is SGHAT and CDR2 FQNNGV. CDR3 nucleotides: TGTGCCAGCAGCTTATCAAGCTTGTACGAGCAGTACTTC. Its translation is CASSLSSLYEQYF.

By share, this clonotype counts as medium-sized. The V and J genes are TRBV10-2 and TRBJ2-7, with D tentatively TRBD1 or TRBD2 (6 bases each). The CDR3 has 15 residues. CDR1 is WSHSY and CDR2 is SAAADI in the germline V gene. Between the trimmed V and J ends, which lost 4 bases and 1 base, there was a span of 14 bases. CDR3 sequence reads: CASSVGGGGSYEQYF. In DNA form, the CDR3 reads TGCGCCAGCAGTGTTGGGGGCGGAGGGTCCTACGAGCAGTACTTC.

This chain connects TRBV7-2 to TRBJ2-5; 8 bases align to TRBD2. The CDR3 is 16 residues long. V was pared by 8 bases and J by 8 bases, with 19 bases of the junction left unmatched. The germline V gene encodes CDR1 SGHTA and CDR2 FQGNSA. In DNA form, the CDR3 reads TGTGCCAGCGGGGCTGGACGCGGGGGGCCCCGAGATACCCAGTACTTC. Translated, it gives CASGAGRGGPRDTQYF. The full variable domain, in which reference TRBV7-2 and TRBJ2-5 provide the parts outside the CDR3, is GAGVSQSPSNKVTEKGKDVELRCDPISGHTALYWYRQSLGQGLEFLIYFQGNSAPDKSGLPSDRFSAERTGGSVSTLTIQRTQQEDSAVYLCASGAGRGGPRDTQYFGPGTRLLVL.

Comment on this clonotype: One end of the junction does not line up with germline, which may come from a read error. J is TRBJ2-1 and V is TRBV6-1; D possibly uses TRBD1 or TRBD2 (7 bases each). This CDR3 region has 13 residues. Germline V gene sequence: CDR1 MNHNS, CDR2 SASEGT. The CDR3 coding sequence is TGTGCCAGCACTGAACAGGGGAGGGATGAGCAGTTCTTC. Its translation is CASTEQGRDEQFF.

About this clonotype: A read error may account for a junction end that differs from germline. The genes are TRBV4-1 and TRBJ2-4; possibly TRBD2 for D (7 bases). This CDR3 has 18 residues. Germline CDR1 MGHRA, CDR2 YSYEKL. The chain's CDR3 is CASRQGDGGRGAKNTQYF. CDR3 in DNA: TGCGCCAGCAGGCAAGGAGACGGGGGGCGGGGAGCCAAAAATACGCAGTACTTC.

In its sample, this clonotype was seen once. As DNA, the CDR3 is TGCAGTGCTAGAGCTGAAACAGGGAACACTGAAGCTTTCTTT. It is translated as CSARAETGNTEAFF. The chain carries TRBV20-1 and TRBJ1-1; possible D gene TRBD1, 5 bases. CDR1 and CDR2 (germline): DFQATT, SNEGSKA (reference sequence). CDR3 length: 14 amino acids. V lost 1 base, J lost 1 base, and 10 bases lay in between.

Details on this clonotype: The junction departs from germline at one end; a sequencing error may be responsible. V is TRBV10-3 and J is TRBJ2-3; maybe TRBD2 (7 bases). Germline CDR1 and CDR2: ENHRY and SYGVKD. The CDR3 loop spans 15 amino acids. The DNA of the CDR3 is TGTGCCGCGGGGCCGGGGGGCCGGGGCCCAGATACCCAGTATTTC. This gives the protein CAAGPGGRGPDTQYF.

In its sample, this clonotype was seen many times. The chain employs TRBV4-1 and TRBJ2-5; 9 bases are shared with TRBD1. The better agreement between TRBJ2-7 and the DNA end casts doubt on the J call. Germline CDR1 reads MGHRA; CDR2 reads YSYEKL. The CDR3 runs to 17 residues. CDR3 in DNA: TGCGCCAGCAGCCAAGTTTCTCGTGGGACAGGGCTGGCCGAGCAGTACTTC. Translation: CASSQVSRGTGLAEQYF.

Comment on this clonotype: The junction departs from germline at one end; a sequencing error may be responsible. V usage is TRBV6-5 and J usage is TRBJ2-3; 7 nucleotides align to TRBD2. This CDR3 region has 15 residues. Germline CDR1 reads MNHEY; CDR2 reads SVGAGI. DNA for the CDR3: TGTGCCAGCGGTTACGGGGGGACTGGCAAAGATACCCAGTATTTC. Translation: CASGYGGTGKDTQYF.

This chain connects TRBV9 to TRBJ1-2; D is ambiguous. V lost 0 bases and J lost 1, with 10 bases in between. This CDR3 has 15 residues. Per germline, CDR1 SGDLS and CDR2 YYNGEE. The CDR3 loop reads CASSVEARGNYGYTF. CDR3 coding DNA: TGTGCCAGCAGCGTAGAGGCCCGGGGTAACTATGGCTACACCTTC.

This rearrangement joins TRBV10-3 to TRBJ2-5; 7 nucleotides line up with TRBD2. CDR1 and CDR2 (germline): ENHRY, SYGVKD. The CDR3 runs 13 residues. J was trimmed by 11 bases and V by 10 bases; bases with no gene match: 16. The CDR3 spells CATTAAGCYKQYF. In DNA form, the CDR3 reads TGTGCCACTACAGCAGCGGGGTGCTACAAGCAGTACTTC.

This clonotype has just one count. A junction boundary mismatches the germline segment, possibly from a read error. The rearrangement links TRBV6-1 to TRBJ2-3; the D call may be TRBD1 or TRBD2 (5 bases each). Germline values: CDR1 MNHNS, CDR2 SASEGT. The CDR3 spans 14 residues. The CDR3, as DNA: TGTGGCAGCCCGGGGATAGGGGCCAAAAACACGCAGTATTTC. Translated: CGSPGIGAKNTQYF.

Here the CDR3 reads CASQGTVITGALFF. CDR3 nucleotide sequence: TGTGCCAGCCAAGGGACTGTGATCACCGGTGCGCTGTTTTTT. The chain is built from TRBV6-1 and TRBJ2-2, with D maybe TRBD2 (6 bases). Germline lookup yields CDR1 MNHNS and CDR2 SASEGT. The germline V and J ends were trimmed by 8 bases and 13 bases, with 23 bases remaining between them. The CDR3 consists of 14 residues.

Comments on this clonotype: A clone one base away is much larger, so this may be a read error. The rearrangement joins TRBV6-1 to TRBJ2-5, with TRBD1 matching 8 bases. This CDR3 has 14 residues. Germline-derived CDR1 and CDR2 are MNHNS and SASEGT. V lost 5 bases, J lost 3 bases, and 5 bases stayed unmatched. DNA of the CDR3: TGTGCCAGCAGTCGGGGACAGGAGAAAGAGACCCAGTACTTC. Translated, it gives CASSRGQEKETQYF.

This clonotype was detected ten times or more. This chain joins TRBV6-1 and TRBJ2-5; tentatively, D is TRBD1 (5 bases). The CDR3 consists of 15 residues. The V gene's germline CDR1 is MNHNS and CDR2 SASEGT. Trimming removed 2 bases from V and 4 bases from J, with 14 bases in between. The CDR3 sequence: CASSEYGRTLETQYF. CDR3 sequence (DNA): TGTGCCAGCAGTGAATACGGGCGGACATTAGAGACCCAGTACTTC.